The present TCR beta chain was sequenced within a study of T-cell reconstitution after alpha-beta-depleted transplantation in children. This clonotype has a count of ten or more. The authors prepared the TCRbeta library with unique molecular identifiers. TCRdb re-derived calls from the PCR reads in MiXCR, one entry per CDR3 protein. Of 440,000 or so distinct CDR3 sequences listed, approximately 11% are singletons. Trimming shortened V by 1 base and J by 5 bases, and 18 bases separated the two germline ends. The germline V gene has CDR1 LGHNA and CDR2 YNFKEQ. This CDR3 region has 16 residues. Here the sequenced sample was PBMCs from the stem cell graft donor, taken from the stem cell graft. The TCR sequence derives from a human donor who donated a stem cell graft to a child with acute myeloid leukemia. J is TRBJ2-7 and V is TRBV4-2; D gene uncertain. CDR3 region: CASSQGVNSPRDEQYF. The CDR3, as DNA: TGTGCCAGCAGCCAAGGGGTCAACTCCCCACGGGACGAGCAGTACTTC.